Shown below are 30 T cell receptor beta chains from a single sample sequenced in a study of human T cells and chemical hapten exposure. The authors' total RNA extraction used unfractionated whole blood. TCRdb passed the 5' RACE reads through MiXCR, listing each CDR3 protein once. The sample records roughly 81,000 distinct CDR3 sequences, approximately 7.7% being singletons. The receptor source for this set is a male donor in good health.

CDR3 DNA: TGCAGCGTTAAGCCGGTAGAGACCCAGTACTTC. Translating gives CSVKPVETQYF. The genes are TRBV29-1 and TRBJ2-5; no clear D gene. V was clipped by 5 bases and J by 4 bases, with 8 bases between them. The CDR3 has 11 residues. Germline CDR1 SQVTM, CDR2 ANQGSEA.

This clonotype was seen a handful of times. The chain links TRBV7-2 to TRBJ2-5; TRBD1 matches 7 bases. Germline CDR1 SGHTA, CDR2 FQGNSA. The CDR3 has 14 amino acids. With V trimmed by 6 bases and J by 3 bases, 7 bases remained unmatched. In DNA, the CDR3 is TGTGCCAGCAGACGTGACAGGGACAAAGAGACCCAGTACTTC. Its translation is CASRRDRDKETQYF.

The sample holds many counts of this clonotype. The chain links TRBV5-5 to TRBJ2-7; 11 bases align to TRBD2. V shed 1 base, J shed 6 bases, and the junction held 15 bases outside the gene matches. Germline V lookup: CDR1 SGHKS, CDR2 YYEKEE (reference sequence). This CDR3 spans 18 amino acids. CDR3 sequence: CASSLPKRLGLADSEQYF. The CDR3 DNA reads TGTGCCAGCAGCTTGCCCAAACGCCTGGGACTAGCGGACAGCGAGCAGTACTTC.

In this sample, this clonotype turned up many times. CDR3 nucleotides: TGCGCCAGCAGCTTGGCGGATGGGACTAGCGGGGGGGCTTGGGGCACAGATACGCAGTATTTT. The encoded protein is CASSLADGTSGGAWGTDTQYF. The chain joins TRBV5-1 to TRBJ2-3; 16 positions agree with TRBD2. The CDR3 runs 21 residues. V gave up 0 bases and J gave up 1 base; unmatched junction bases: 11. Per germline, CDR1 SGHRS and CDR2 YFSETQ.

This clonotype was seen more than once but under ten times. This chain links TRBV7-2 with TRBJ2-7; the D gene could be TRBD1 or TRBD2 (5 bases each). The ends were cut back, 2 bases at V and 1 base at J, with 15 bases in the middle. This CDR3 spans 16 amino acids. The germline gives CDR1 SGHTA, CDR2 FQGNSA. Here the CDR3 DNA reads TGTGCCAGCAGCTTAAGCCGGGACCGCTCATCCTACGAGCAGTACTTC. It translates to CASSLSRDRSSYEQYF.

This clonotype was counted many times. V usage is TRBV6-1 and J usage is TRBJ1-1, with D unclear. V lost 4 bases to trimming and J lost 3 bases, with 9 bases between them. The CDR3 contains 13 residues. Germline CDR1 reads MNHNS; CDR2 reads SASEGT. CDR3: CASSVTGYTEAFF. In nucleotides, the CDR3 is TGTGCCAGCAGTGTTACCGGGTACACTGAAGCTTTCTTT.

The chain carries TRBV4-1 and TRBJ1-4; D unresolved. Germline assignment: CDR1 MGHRA and CDR2 YSYEKL. This CDR3 is 16 amino acids long. Trimming removed 1 base from V and 0 bases from J, with 9 bases in between. The CDR3 protein is CASSQVGGTTNEKLFF. CDR3 nucleotide sequence: TGCGCCAGCAGCCAAGTTGGCGGGACAACTAATGAAAAACTGTTTTTT.

This clonotype has only a few counts. This sequence joins TRBV20-1 and TRBJ1-5; the D gene is possibly TRBD1 (6 bases). Germline V gives CDR1 DFQATT, CDR2 SNEGSKA (reference sequence). The CDR3 totals 16 residues. The V gene lost 0 bases and the J gene lost 1 base, with 13 bases spanning the gap. The CDR3 sequence is CSARDPGGASNQPQHF. The DNA for the CDR3 is TGCAGTGCTAGAGATCCCGGGGGGGCGAGCAATCAGCCCCAGCATTTT.

The V gene is TRBV6-6, the J gene TRBJ2-5; D not certain. The germline V and J ends were trimmed by 2 bases and 2 bases, with 9 bases remaining between them. The V gene's germline CDR1 is MNHNY and CDR2 SVGAGI (reference sequence). The CDR3 has 14 residues. The CDR3 loop reads CASSYDSAQETQYF. The CDR3 region has the DNA TGTGCCAGCAGTTACGACTCGGCACAAGAGACCCAGTACTTC.

The DNA for the CDR3 is TGTGCCAGCAGCTCGGCCTTCGCTTTCTTT. It translates to CASSSAFAFF. The V and J genes are TRBV7-9 and TRBJ1-1; D is unclear. CDR1 and CDR2 (germline): SEHNR, FQNEAQ (reference sequence). Between the trimmed V and J ends, which lost 4 bases and 11 bases, there was a span of 8 bases. The CDR3 contains 10 residues.

This clonotype was picked up a small number of times. The genes are TRBV30 and TRBJ2-2; D is undetermined. From germline, CDR1 is GTSNPN and CDR2 SVGIG (reference sequence). The CDR3 has 15 residues. V lost 2 bases, J lost 4 bases, and 14 bases lay in between. The CDR3 spells CAWSLYGIGTGELFF. In DNA, the CDR3 is TGTGCCTGGAGTCTGTATGGGATCGGCACCGGGGAGCTGTTTTTT.

This clonotype has a count of ten or more. The rearrangement joins TRBV2 to TRBJ1-6, with TRBD1 as a possible D gene (5 bases). V was cut by 6 bases and J by 7 bases, with 16 bases left in between. There are 15 residues in the CDR3. The germline gives CDR1 SNHLY, CDR2 FYNNEI. CDR3 residues: CASRDPGLGNSPLHF. The CDR3 DNA follows: TGTGCCAGCAGGGACCCGGGACTAGGGAATTCACCCCTCCACTTT.

This clonotype was observed many times. The rearrangement uses TRBV27 and TRBJ1-2; 9 bases fit TRBD1. The ends lost 0 bases at V and 7 bases at J; junction bases unmatched: 6. The length of the CDR3 is 15 residues. CDR1 is MNHEY and CDR2 is SMNVEV in the germline V gene (reference sequence). CDR3 nucleotides: TGTGCCAGCAGTTTATCTGGACAGGGGCGTGGTGGCTACACCTTC. Amino acid sequence: CASSLSGQGRGGYTF.

This chain connects TRBV6-2 or TRBV6-3 to TRBJ2-7; TRBD1 might be the D (6 bases). There are 12 residues in the CDR3. The germline V and J ends were trimmed by 6 bases and 3 bases, with 9 bases remaining between them. Germline-derived CDR1 and CDR2 are MNHEY and SVGEGT. The CDR3 is CASSTGNYEQYF. The CDR3 DNA follows: TGTGCCAGCAGCACAGGGAACTACGAGCAGTACTTC.

In this sample, this clonotype turned up a few times. The chain has TRBV10-3 and TRBJ1-1; 10 bases line up with TRBD1. V was pared by 4 bases and J by 7 bases, with 9 bases of the junction left unmatched. CDR1 is ENHRY and CDR2 is SYGVKD in the germline V gene. CDR3 length: 15 amino acids. The CDR3 reads CAISGPGQGTGEAFF. CDR3 nucleotide sequence: TGTGCCATCAGTGGTCCGGGACAGGGGACCGGTGAAGCTTTCTTT.

The chain carries TRBV20-1 and TRBJ1-5; tentative D call: TRBD1 (5 bases). Germline lookup yields CDR1 DFQATT and CDR2 SNEGSKA (reference sequence). The CDR3 is made up of 16 amino acids. Trimming left V 0 bases short and J 6 bases short, with 18 bases between. CDR3 coding DNA: TGCAGTGCTAGAGAATCTGGGCAGGGAATAGCTCAGCCCCAGCATTTT. It translates to CSARESGQGIAQPQHF.

The chain combines TRBV6-6 with TRBJ1-5; no clear D gene. CDR1 is MNHNY, CDR2 SVGAGI, per germline (reference sequence). This CDR3 is 18 amino acids long. V dropped 6 bases and J dropped 0 bases, with 21 bases sitting between them. This CDR3 reads CASRPTRNRHYSNQPQHF. In nucleotides, the CDR3 is TGTGCCAGCAGACCGACACGGAACCGTCATTATAGCAATCAGCCCCAGCATTTT.

This clonotype was recorded many times. The chain uses TRBV6-1 and TRBJ2-1, with 8 bases aligning to TRBD2. This CDR3 comprises 15 residues. Trimming removed 0 bases from V and 8 bases from J; junction bases left unmatched: 6. Germline V gene data show CDR1 as MNHNS and CDR2 as SASEGT. This chain's CDR3 is CASSEAAGGPHEQFF. CDR3 DNA sequence: TGTGCCAGCAGTGAAGCCGCGGGAGGCCCCCATGAGCAGTTCTTC.

The table lists this clonotype with many counts. The gene calls are TRBV12-3 or TRBV12-4 and TRBJ2-3, with D perhaps TRBD2 (5 bases). The CDR3 loop spans 13 amino acids. The V gene lost 5 bases and the J gene lost 5 bases, with 11 bases spanning the gap. CDR3 bases: TGTGCCAGCAGTAGCGGACGCCTAGATACGCAGTATTTT. Amino acid sequence: CASSSGRLDTQYF.

This clonotype showed up just a few times. The genes are TRBV4-2 and TRBJ1-4; the D gene is possibly TRBD1 (6 bases). The germline V gene encodes CDR1 LGHNA and CDR2 YNFKEQ. Trimming shortened V by 4 bases and J by 9 bases, and 12 bases separated the two germline ends. The CDR3 consists of 13 residues. CDR3 nucleotides: TGTGCCAGCAGCCGGGGGCCCGCTCAAAAACTGTTTTTT. This translates into CASSRGPAQKLFF.

The chain joins TRBV7-2 to TRBJ2-1, with a weak D call TRBD2 (7 bases). Trimming took off 1 base at V and 6 bases at J, with 16 bases between the two ends. Germline assignment: CDR1 SGHTA and CDR2 FQGNSA. The CDR3 runs to 16 residues. This CDR3 is CASSLVVGGPANEQFF. DNA for the CDR3: TGTGCCAGCAGCTTAGTTGTGGGGGGGCCGGCCAATGAGCAGTTCTTC.

This clonotype was recorded many times. V is TRBV27 and J is TRBJ2-7, with TRBD1 identical over 12 bases. This CDR3 comprises 16 residues. After removal of 1 base from V and 7 bases from J, the junction contained 8 bases not matched to a gene. Per the germline V gene, CDR1 is MNHEY and CDR2 is SMNVEV (reference sequence). CDR3 in amino acids: CASSLFQGQGAMEQYF. The CDR3, as DNA: TGTGCCAGCAGTTTATTTCAGGGACAGGGGGCAATGGAGCAGTACTTC.

A few counts support this clonotype. This chain links TRBV18 with TRBJ1-5; a weak D match, TRBD1 (6 bases). The V gene lost 2 bases and the J gene lost 6 bases, with 14 bases spanning the gap. The CDR3 length is 15 residues. Germline CDR1 and CDR2: KGHSH and LQKENI. The CDR3 sequence is CASSPAGGARQPQHF. The DNA of the CDR3 is TGTGCCAGCTCACCAGCGGGGGGGGCACGTCAGCCCCAGCATTTT.

This clonotype appeared a few times. The chain recombines TRBV12-3 or TRBV12-4 with TRBJ2-3; D is unclear. With 4 bases removed from V and 0 bases from J, the gap between germline ends came to 8 bases. The length of the CDR3 is 14 residues. The DNA for the CDR3 is TGTGCCAGCAGTTCTATTGTAAGCACAGATACGCAGTATTTT. Amino acid sequence: CASSSIVSTDTQYF.

At least ten counts were recorded for this clonotype. The rearrangement joins TRBV20-1 to TRBJ2-3; D gene ambiguous. Germline values: CDR1 DFQATT, CDR2 SNEGSKA (reference sequence). The CDR3 consists of 13 residues. V was shortened by 5 bases and J by 2 bases, with 11 bases between the two germline ends. The CDR3 region has the DNA TGCAGTGCTCAAACCGACACCACAGATACGCAGTATTTT. The encoded protein is CSAQTDTTDTQYF.

This clonotype appeared a few times. Compared with germline, one end of the junction differs, possibly owing to a read error. The chain has TRBV3-1 and TRBJ2-5; D remains ambiguous. This CDR3 spans 12 amino acids. Germline CDR1 is LGHDT and CDR2 is YNNKEL (reference sequence). The CDR3 loop reads CASSHARTAEKF. The CDR3 DNA sequence: TGTGCCAGCAGCCATGCCCGGACCGCCGAGAAGTTC.

The chain links TRBV20-1 to TRBJ1-5, with 8 bases identical to TRBD1. The CDR3 is made up of 16 amino acids. The trim removed 7 bases at V and 0 bases at J, leaving 11 bases unmatched. Germline CDR1 reads DFQATT; CDR2 reads SNEGSKA (reference sequence). The CDR3 nucleotides are TGCAGTGTGTTGGACAGGGAGGGATATAGCAATCAGCCCCAGCATTTT. Protein: CSVLDREGYSNQPQHF.

The chain's CDR3 is CASSSGAGGIAKNIQYF. CDR3 sequence (DNA): TGTGCCAGCAGCTCTGGGGCGGGGGGGATTGCCAAAAACATTCAGTACTTC. The rearrangement links TRBV5-4 to TRBJ2-4; 9 bases are a match to TRBD2. Trimming took 3 bases from V and 1 from J; bases not matched to a gene: 8. CDR3 length equals 17 residues. Germline values: CDR1 SGHNT, CDR2 YYREEE (reference sequence).

This chain connects TRBV7-9 to TRBJ2-7; D uncertain. The germline V gene encodes CDR1 SEHNR and CDR2 FQNEAQ (reference sequence). Trimming shortened V by 3 bases and J by 3 bases, and 21 bases separated the two germline ends. CDR3 size: 17 residues. CDR3 sequence reads: CASSLVGPRARRYEQYF. In DNA, the CDR3 is TGTGCCAGCAGCTTGGTAGGGCCTCGCGCGCGTCGCTACGAGCAGTACTTC.

This clonotype was seen ten or more times. The gene calls are TRBV3-1 and TRBJ2-6; D not certain. The CDR3 has 15 residues. Germline V gene lookup returns CDR1 LGHDT and CDR2 YNNKEL (reference sequence). The ends were cut back, 4 bases at V and 4 bases at J, with 11 bases in the middle. CDR3 coding DNA: TGTGCCAGCAGCCCCCGGTCTGGGGGGGCCAACGTCCTGACTTTC. Translated: CASSPRSGGANVLTF.